A selection of T cell receptor beta chains follows, all from one sample in a study of Graves' ophthalmopathy and Graves' hyperthyroidism. MiXCR, run by TCRdb on the multiplex PCR reads, gives a single entry per CDR3 protein. Of about 400,000 distinct CDR3 sequences listed, 15% to 20% were seen once; the top ten hold around 1.4%. Source material: peripheral blood. These receptors originate from a young woman with Graves' ophthalmopathy. Each CDR3 is given with its conserved first and last residue. Each record gives: CDR3 protein, V gene, J gene.

CASSRPGQGSNQPQHF	TRBV6-1	TRBJ1-5
CASSLSPLYGYTF	TRBV28	TRBJ1-2
CASKRAGRATYEQYF	TRBV28	TRBJ2-7
CASSPKTGAEDIQYF	TRBV9	TRBJ2-4
CSVVLRTYEQYF	TRBV29-1	TRBJ2-7
CASSQGLRFSYEQYF	TRBV12-3/TRBV12-4	TRBJ2-7
CASSLGGVYEQYF	TRBV7-3	TRBJ2-7
CASSFPGLAYEQYF	TRBV12-3/TRBV12-4	TRBJ2-7
CASSSGTLPQYF	TRBV6-2/TRBV6-3	TRBJ2-7
CASSRLITTGENYGYTF	TRBV12-3/TRBV12-4	TRBJ1-2
CASSQGMETQYF	TRBV14	TRBJ2-5
CATSRESAKGSPLHF	TRBV15	TRBJ1-6
CASSSMGGAGDYGYTF	TRBV28	TRBJ1-2
CASSPPLRYGYTF	TRBV11-2	TRBJ1-2
CASREWGTSIPYEQYF	TRBV6-1	TRBJ2-7
CASSYLTGFGGYTF	TRBV6-5	TRBJ1-2
CASSLNGAQPQHF	TRBV7-2	TRBJ1-5
CASSPPGTLGYEQYF	TRBV6-1	TRBJ2-7
CASSLGGQAFF	TRBV11-2	TRBJ1-1
CASSYQAGLNTEAFF	TRBV6-6	TRBJ1-1
CASRTAYGYTF	TRBV6-2/TRBV6-3	TRBJ1-2
CASSQDVAGGYEQYF	TRBV4-2	TRBJ2-7
CASSSGSGRRSQYF	TRBV7-2	TRBJ2-5
CASSLSQPAGGTYEQYF	TRBV28	TRBJ2-7
CASSYGAGKDGYTF	TRBV6-2/TRBV6-3	TRBJ1-2
CASSLRPRETQYF	TRBV11-1	TRBJ2-5
CASSLTWGGRETQYF	TRBV4-2	TRBJ2-5
CASSLRRVGTPLHF	TRBV28	TRBJ1-6
CASSYSWVGSGSTLSYEQYF	TRBV6-2/TRBV6-3	TRBJ2-7
CASSEGAGWGYEQYF	TRBV25-1	TRBJ2-7
CASSPRRIQETQYF	TRBV18	TRBJ2-5
CASSQYPYEQYF	TRBV30	TRBJ2-7
CASRSRDYGNTIYF	TRBV6-5	TRBJ1-3
CASSSGTRTYEQYF	TRBV28	TRBJ2-7
CASSPLPLGQLQETQYF	TRBV7-8	TRBJ2-5
CASSGFRVDTEAFF	TRBV18	TRBJ1-1
CAIRSISGANVLTF	TRBV10-3	TRBJ2-6